This T cell receptor (beta chain) emerged from a study of blood T cell repertoires in COVID-19. Study background: Sources were T cells, B-cell-depleted T cells, or PBMCs; the material itself was cDNA or gDNA.

V lost 5 bases to trimming and J lost 3 bases; unmatched junction nucleotides: 5. Germline values: CDR1 SGHTA, CDR2 FQGNSA. The CDR3 consists of 14 residues. Sequencing used immunoSEQ multiplex PCR; TCRdb keeps in-frame clones, though not all of them. The sample holds more than 300,000 clones, more than 75% seen once. This clonotype originated in a woman in her forties or fifties with COVID-19, enrolled during active disease. The sequencing sample was made of peripheral blood. The chain has TRBV7-2 and TRBJ2-7; 9 bases line up with TRBD1. This CDR3 is CASSPPGQGYEQYF. CDR3 sequence (DNA): TGTGCCAGCAGCCCCCCGGGACAGGGCTACGAGCAGTACTTC.